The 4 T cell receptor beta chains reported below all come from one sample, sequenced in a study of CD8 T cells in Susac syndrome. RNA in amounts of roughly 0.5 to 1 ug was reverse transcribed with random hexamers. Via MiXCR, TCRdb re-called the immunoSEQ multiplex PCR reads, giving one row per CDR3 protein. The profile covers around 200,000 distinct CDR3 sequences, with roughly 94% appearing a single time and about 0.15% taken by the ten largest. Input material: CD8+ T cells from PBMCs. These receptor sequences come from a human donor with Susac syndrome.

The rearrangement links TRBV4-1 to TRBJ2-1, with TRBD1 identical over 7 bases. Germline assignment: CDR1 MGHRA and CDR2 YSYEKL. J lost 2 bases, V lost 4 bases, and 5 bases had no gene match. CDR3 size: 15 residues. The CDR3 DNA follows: TGCGCCAGCAGCCCAGACAGGGATACCTACAATGAGCAGTTCTTC. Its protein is CASSPDRDTYNEQFF.

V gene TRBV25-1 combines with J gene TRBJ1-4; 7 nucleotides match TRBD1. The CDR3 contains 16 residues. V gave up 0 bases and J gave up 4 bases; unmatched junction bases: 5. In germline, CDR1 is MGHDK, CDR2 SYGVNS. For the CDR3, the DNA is TGTGCCAGCAGTGAATATGGGACAGAAGATAATGAAAAACTGTTTTTT. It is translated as CASSEYGTEDNEKLFF. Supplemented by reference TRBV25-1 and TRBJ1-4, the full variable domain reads EADIYQTPRYLVIGTGKKITLECSQTMGHDKMYWYQQDPGMELHLIHYSYGVNSTEKGDLSSESTVSRIRTEHFPLTLESARPSHTSQYLCASSEYGTEDNEKLFFGSGTQLSVL.

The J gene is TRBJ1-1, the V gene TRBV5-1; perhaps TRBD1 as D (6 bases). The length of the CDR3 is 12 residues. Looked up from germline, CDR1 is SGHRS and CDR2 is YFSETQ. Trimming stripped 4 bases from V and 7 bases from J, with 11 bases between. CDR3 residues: CASSAQQGEAFF. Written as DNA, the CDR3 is TGCGCCAGCAGCGCGCAACAGGGTGAAGCTTTCTTT.

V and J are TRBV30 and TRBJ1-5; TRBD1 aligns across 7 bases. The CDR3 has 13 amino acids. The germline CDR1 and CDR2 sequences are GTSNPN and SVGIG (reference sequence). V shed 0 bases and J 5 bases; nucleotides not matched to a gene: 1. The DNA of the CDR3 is TGTGCCTGGAGTGTAGGGACAGATCAGCCCCAGCATTTT. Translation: CAWSVGTDQPQHF. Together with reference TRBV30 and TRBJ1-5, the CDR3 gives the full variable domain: SQTIHQWPATLVQPVGSPLSLECTVEGTSNPNLYWYRQAAGRGLQLLFYSVGIGQISSEVPQNLSASRPQDRQFILSSKKLLLSDSGFYLCAWSVGTDQPQHFGDGTRLSIL.